What follows are 18 T cell receptor beta chains derived from one specimen sequenced in a study of blood T cell repertoires in COVID-19. Sequenced by immunoSEQ multiplex PCR; TCRdb stores in-frame clones only, minus some. This table holds tens of thousands of clones, 85% found once. What was sequenced was peripheral blood. These receptors were collected from a man aged 80 or over with acute or convalescent COVID-19.

This clone occurred a few times. This chain uses TRBV3-1 (or the pseudogene TRBV3-2) with TRBJ2-7; D possibly corresponds to TRBD1 (5 bases). V shed 4 bases and J shed 6 bases, with 19 bases lying between them. CDR1 is LGHDT, CDR2 YNNKEL, per germline (reference sequence). The CDR3 is made up of 15 amino acids. The CDR3 loop is CASSPITPGQGEQYF. CDR3 nucleotides: TGTGCCAGCAGCCCAATAACTCCGGGTCAGGGCGAGCAGTACTTC.

In this sample, this clone turned up once. The chain carries TRBV14 and TRBJ2-7, with 7 positions matching TRBD2. CDR1 SGHDN and CDR2 FVKESK come from the germline V gene. CDR3 length equals 15 residues. Unmatched junction bases numbered 6, after V lost 1 base and J lost 3 bases. CDR3 loop: CASSQGEGRVYEQYF. The CDR3 coding sequence is TGTGCCAGCAGCCAAGGGGAGGGTCGGGTCTACGAGCAGTACTTC. The whole variable domain, filled in from reference TRBV14 and TRBJ2-7, reads EAGVTQFPSHSVIEKGQTVTLRCDPISGHDNLYWYRRVMGKEIKFLLHFVKESKQDESGMPNNRFLAERTGGTYSTLKVQPAELEDSGVYFCASSQGEGRVYEQYFGPGTRLTVT.

The chain recombines TRBV6-6 with TRBJ1-4, with 8 positions matching TRBD1. The V and J ends lost 7 bases and 8 bases, in that order; junction bases with no gene match: 9. Germline CDR1 and CDR2: MNHNY and SVGAGI (reference sequence). The CDR3 has 14 amino acids. The CDR3 DNA follows: TGTGCCAGCACTAACACAGGGGGAAGGGAAAAACTGTTTTTT. It yields the protein CASTNTGGREKLFF.

This clone occurred once. The V gene is TRBV19, the J gene TRBJ1-5, with D maybe TRBD1 (6 bases). The CDR3 consists of 14 residues. Germline-derived CDR1 and CDR2 are LNHDA and SQIVND (reference sequence). Trimming stripped 3 bases from V and 2 bases from J, with 8 bases between. The CDR3 sequence: CASSIRGGNQPQHF. The DNA for the CDR3 is TGTGCCAGTAGTATCAGGGGTGGCAATCAGCCCCAGCATTTT.

This rearrangement joins TRBV3-1 (or the pseudogene TRBV3-2) to TRBJ2-5; 9 nucleotides align to TRBD1. The J segment lost 5 bases and the V segment lost 6 bases, leaving 10 bases of the junction unmatched. This CDR3 contains 15 residues. CDR1 and CDR2 from the germline V gene are LGHDT and YNNKEL (reference sequence). The CDR3 loop is CASSPGTGLGETQYF. The CDR3 DNA reads TGTGCCAGCAGTCCCGGGACAGGGCTTGGTGAGACCCAGTACTTC.

The rearrangement joins TRBV5-1 to TRBJ2-7; D may be TRBD2 (5 bases). Germline V lookup: CDR1 SGHRS, CDR2 YFSETQ. Between the trimmed V and J ends, which lost 0 bases and 5 bases, there was a span of 9 bases. CDR3 size: 13 residues. This chain's CDR3 is CASSLVRADEQYF. The CDR3, as DNA: TGCGCCAGCAGCTTGGTGAGGGCAGACGAGCAGTACTTC.

The chain couples TRBV19 to TRBJ2-7, with 9 bases aligning to TRBD1. The ends lost 4 bases at V and 12 bases at J; junction bases unmatched: 7. In germline, CDR1 is LNHDA, CDR2 SQIVND (reference sequence). CDR3 size: 12 residues. The CDR3 region is CASSNTGTGRYF. The CDR3 DNA sequence: TGTGCCAGTAGTAATACCGGGACAGGGCGGTACTTC.

The rearrangement links TRBV29-1 to TRBJ2-1, with D tentatively TRBD2 (5 bases). The CDR3 consists of 13 residues. CDR1 SQVTM and CDR2 ANQGSEA come from the germline V gene. As DNA, the CDR3 is TGCTCGGGAACTAGGATGGCCTACAATGAGCAGTTCTTC. Its translation: CSGTRMAYNEQFF.

This chain joins TRBV3-1 (or the pseudogene TRBV3-2) and TRBJ2-1, with TRBD2 identical over 7 bases. This CDR3 has 16 amino acids. Germline CDR1 LGHDT, CDR2 YNNKEL (reference sequence). V lost 1 base, J lost 10 bases, and 13 bases stayed unmatched. For the CDR3, the DNA is TGTGCCAGCAGCCAAGTCCCAGCGGGAACGTTTCAGGAGCAGTTCTTC. Its protein product is CASSQVPAGTFQEQFF.

The CDR3: CASSSSGTGTFNEQFF. CDR3 nucleotide sequence: TGTGCCAGCTCATCCTCCGGGACAGGGACTTTCAATGAGCAGTTCTTC. V and J are TRBV18 and TRBJ2-1, with 9 bases aligning to TRBD1. CDR1 and CDR2 from the germline V gene are KGHSH and LQKENI. V was clipped by 5 bases and J by 6 bases; unmatched bases: 11. The CDR3 has 16 residues.

This chain links TRBV27 with TRBJ2-7; the match to TRBD2 covers 8 bases. V was pared by 5 bases and J by 7 bases, with 10 bases of the junction left unmatched. Looked up from germline, CDR1 is MNHEY and CDR2 is SMNVEV (reference sequence). The CDR3 consists of 14 residues. The CDR3: CASSPGLVAGEQYF. The CDR3 bases are TGTGCCAGCAGTCCGGGACTAGTTGCCGGGGAGCAGTACTTC.

This clone was detected only a few times. The chain combines TRBV18 with TRBJ1-6; 10 bases align to TRBD1. V was pared by 4 bases and J by 5 bases, with 17 bases of the junction left unmatched. The CDR3 totals 20 residues. Germline-derived CDR1 and CDR2 are KGHSH and LQKENI. The DNA for the CDR3 is TGTGCCAGCTCACTAATCCCGGGACAGGGGCCGACTCGCGATAATTCACCCCTCCACTTT. Amino acid sequence: CASSLIPGQGPTRDNSPLHF.

The V gene is TRBV6-2 or TRBV6-3, the J gene TRBJ2-1; TRBD2 agrees at 9 bases. Germline CDR1 and CDR2: MNHEY and SVGEGT. CDR3 length: 15 residues. V was clipped by 0 bases and J by 7 bases; unmatched bases: 4. CDR3 in DNA: TGTGCCAGCAGTTACTCGAGACTAGCGGCGAATGAGCAGTTCTTC. This translates into CASSYSRLAANEQFF.

J is TRBJ2-2 and V is TRBV18, with D possibly TRBD2 on 6 matching bases. Germline V gives CDR1 KGHSH, CDR2 LQKENI. V was clipped by 5 bases and J by 6 bases, with 16 bases between them. CDR3 length: 15 amino acids. CDR3 coding DNA: TGTGCCAGCTCAGCTCCACCCGGGGGATCCGGGGAGCTGTTTTTT. Translated: CASSAPPGGSGELFF.

CDR3 sequence: CASSLAVGQGGMNTEAFF. CDR3 coding DNA: TGCGCCAGCAGCTTGGCCGTTGGACAGGGGGGGATGAACACTGAAGCTTTCTTT. This chain uses TRBV5-1 with TRBJ1-1; TRBD1 agrees at 10 bases. This CDR3 comprises 18 residues. The germline gives CDR1 SGHRS, CDR2 YFSETQ. The V segment lost 0 bases and the J segment 0 bases; nucleotides outside the gene matches: 8. Full variable domain (rest looked up from reference TRBV5-1 and TRBJ1-1): KAGVTQTPRYLIKTRGQQVTLSCSPISGHRSVSWYQQTPGQGLQFLFEYFSETQRNKGNFPGRFSGRQFSNSRSEMNVSTLELGDSALYLCASSLAVGQGGMNTEAFFGQGTRLTVV.

V usage is TRBV27 and J usage is TRBJ2-1, with D unresolved. The CDR3 has 16 residues. Trimming shortened V by 1 base and J by 0 bases, and 10 bases separated the two germline ends. Germline CDR1 and CDR2: MNHEY and SMNVEV (reference sequence). The CDR3 here is CASSLFGSHSYNEQFF. CDR3 bases: TGTGCCAGCAGTTTATTTGGCTCTCACTCCTACAATGAGCAGTTCTTC.

The J gene is TRBJ2-1, the V gene TRBV7-8; tentative D call: TRBD2 (5 bases). Per germline, CDR1 SGHVS and CDR2 FQNEAQ. The germline V and J ends were trimmed by 2 bases and 9 bases, with 14 bases remaining between them. This CDR3 has 14 residues. The CDR3 region is CASSLTRLSSEQFF. DNA of the CDR3: TGTGCCAGCAGCTTAACCCGACTAAGCAGTGAGCAGTTCTTC.

V is TRBV28 and J is TRBJ1-2, with D tentatively TRBD1 (6 bases). Trimming left V 3 bases short and J 2 bases short, with 10 bases between. This CDR3 spans 14 amino acids. Germline-derived CDR1 and CDR2 are MDHEN and SYDVKM. The CDR3 DNA reads TGTGCCAGCAGTTTCCCAACAGGGAACTATGGCTACACCTTC. This codes for CASSFPTGNYGYTF.